One sample yielded the 13 T cell receptor beta chains listed below, sequenced in a study of human T cells and chemical hapten exposure. The sample's time point: patch test 2, 6 weeks after DPC sensitization. The treatment was: therapeutic diphenylcyclopropenone sensitization with weekly scalp DPC. Unseparated into fractions, whole blood served as the source from which total RNA was extracted. TCRdb itself ran the RACE reads through MiXCR, one entry per CDR3 protein. The repertoire has roughly 42,000 distinct CDR3 sequences, around a tenth of them found once; the top ten carry 11% to 15%. Sequenced material: whole blood, taken in connection with sensitization to the hapten diphenylcyclopropenone (DPC). The receptors originated from a woman aged 25 to 39 with alopecia areata. Some clones in this sample may be carry-over from other donors' samples.

The chain employs TRBV6-4 and TRBJ1-5; perhaps TRBD1 as D (6 bases). V lost 4 bases, J lost 3 bases, and 7 bases lay in between. The germline V gene has CDR1 MRHNA and CDR2 SNTAGT. This CDR3 comprises 13 residues. The CDR3 coding sequence is TGTGCCAGCAGTGCAGGGGCCAATCAGCCCCAGCATTTT. It translates to CASSAGANQPQHF.

This clonotype was recorded a few times. V usage is TRBV4-3 and J usage is TRBJ2-1; D not resolved. The CDR3 covers 12 residues. V lost 2 bases and J lost 12, with 11 bases in between. Germline CDR1 and CDR2: LGHNA and YSLEER. The CDR3 is CASSQYRSPQFF. CDR3 nucleotide sequence: TGCGCCAGCAGCCAATACCGGTCTCCGCAGTTCTTC.

This clonotype was counted many times. The chain combines TRBV2 with TRBJ1-4, with D hard to call. The CDR3 is made up of 13 amino acids. CDR1 SNHLY and CDR2 FYNNEI come from the germline V gene. Deletions cut 8 bases from V and 8 bases from J, with 15 bases between. The CDR3: CASGYFRNEKLFF. The CDR3 DNA reads TGTGCCAGCGGCTACTTTCGGAACGAAAAACTGTTTTTT.

This clonotype was recorded many times. The chain is built from TRBV6-2 or TRBV6-3 and TRBJ2-3; 9 bases line up with TRBD1. The CDR3 covers 13 residues. CDR1 is MNHEY, CDR2 SVGEGT, per germline. The CDR3 reads CAARDRVPDTQYF. The CDR3 DNA sequence: TGTGCGGCCCGGGACAGGGTCCCAGATACGCAGTATTTT.

This clonotype has at least ten counts. The chain has TRBV4-1 and TRBJ2-2; D perhaps matches TRBD2 (6 bases). The CDR3 runs 20 residues. CDR1 MGHRA and CDR2 YSYEKL come from the germline V gene. The V end lost 0 bases, the J end lost 4 bases, and 24 bases lay between the germline ends. In DNA form, the CDR3 reads TGCGCCAGCAGCCAAGATTATGGCCGGGTAGCGGCGACCCGCACCGGGGAGCTGTTTTTT. It yields the protein CASSQDYGRVAATRTGELFF.

Ten or more counts support this clonotype. V is TRBV12-3 or TRBV12-4 and J is TRBJ2-6; D call uncertain. Trimming pared 6 bases from V and 4 bases from J, leaving 22 bases between. The CDR3 spans 18 residues. The CDR3 DNA is TGTGCCAGCAGCACCCTCTGGGCGAATACGGCGGGGGCCAACGTCCTGACTTTC. Its translation is CASSTLWANTAGANVLTF.

The genes are TRBV28 and TRBJ2-5; D is unclear. In germline, CDR1 is MDHEN, CDR2 SYDVKM. The CDR3 has 14 amino acids. V was cut by 6 bases and J by 1 base, with 12 bases left in between. CDR3: CASSSEGLQETQYF. Written as DNA, the CDR3 is TGTGCCAGCAGCAGTGAAGGCCTCCAAGAGACCCAGTACTTC.

The genes are TRBV4-2 and TRBJ2-1, with unresolved D. CDR3 length: 13 amino acids. Trimming removed 2 bases at V and 4 bases at J, with 6 bases between. CDR1 is LGHNA and CDR2 is YNFKEQ in the germline V gene. The CDR3 DNA reads as TGTGCCAGCAGCCAAAGAGGTTACAATGAGCAGTTCTTC. This translates into CASSQRGYNEQFF.

By proportion, this clonotype is medium-sized (0.01 to 0.1%). The V and J genes are TRBV7-2 and TRBJ2-6; 9 nucleotides match TRBD1. CDR3 length equals 15 residues. Germline CDR1 is SGHTA and CDR2 is FQGNSA. V lost 6 bases and J lost 3; bases outside the gene matches: 3. CDR3 loop: CASRDRGGGANVLTF. The CDR3 region has the DNA TGTGCCAGCAGGGACAGGGGAGGTGGGGCCAACGTCCTGACTTTC.

This clonotype came up a few times. The chain couples TRBV7-9 to TRBJ2-7; D is unresolved. The CDR3 extends over 15 amino acids. V lost 4 bases and J 5 bases, leaving 18 bases between the germline ends. CDR1 and CDR2 (germline): SEHNR, FQNEAQ (reference sequence). Here the CDR3 DNA reads TGTGCCAGCAGCTACTCTATCGGTGGAATCAACGAGCAGTACTTC. Translated, it gives CASSYSIGGINEQYF.

The chain couples TRBV12-3 or TRBV12-4 to TRBJ2-5; a weak D match, TRBD2 (7 bases). V was shortened by 3 bases and J by 4 bases, with 15 bases between the two germline ends. CDR3 length equals 15 residues. This CDR3 reads CASSFRGGAIETQYF. The CDR3 coding sequence is TGTGCCAGCAGTTTTAGGGGGGGGGCAATAGAGACCCAGTACTTC.

This clonotype has at least ten counts. The V gene is TRBV2, the J gene TRBJ2-7; D not resolved. Per germline, CDR1 SNHLY and CDR2 FYNNEI. The CDR3 loop spans 14 amino acids. The V end lost 8 bases, the J end lost 2 bases, and 16 bases lay between the germline ends. CDR3 amino acids: CASRYADITYEQYF. Here the CDR3 DNA reads TGTGCCAGCCGTTACGCGGATATTACCTACGAGCAGTACTTC.

This clonotype turned up a few times. The chain recombines TRBV9 with TRBJ1-1; 7 bases line up with TRBD1. CDR3 size: 15 residues. CDR1 SGDLS and CDR2 YYNGEE come from the germline V gene. The ends lost 4 bases at V and 2 bases at J; junction bases unmatched: 8. The CDR3 nucleotides read TGTGCCAGCAGCCCCCGGGACAGCGATAACACTGAAGCTTTCTTT. This encodes CASSPRDSDNTEAFF. The full variable domain, rest sourced from reference TRBV9 and TRBJ1-1, is DSGVTQTPKHLITATGQRVTLRCSPRSGDLSVYWYQQSLDQGLQFLIQYYNGEERAKGNILERFSAQQFPDLHSELNLSSLELGDSALYFCASSPRDSDNTEAFFGQGTRLTVV.